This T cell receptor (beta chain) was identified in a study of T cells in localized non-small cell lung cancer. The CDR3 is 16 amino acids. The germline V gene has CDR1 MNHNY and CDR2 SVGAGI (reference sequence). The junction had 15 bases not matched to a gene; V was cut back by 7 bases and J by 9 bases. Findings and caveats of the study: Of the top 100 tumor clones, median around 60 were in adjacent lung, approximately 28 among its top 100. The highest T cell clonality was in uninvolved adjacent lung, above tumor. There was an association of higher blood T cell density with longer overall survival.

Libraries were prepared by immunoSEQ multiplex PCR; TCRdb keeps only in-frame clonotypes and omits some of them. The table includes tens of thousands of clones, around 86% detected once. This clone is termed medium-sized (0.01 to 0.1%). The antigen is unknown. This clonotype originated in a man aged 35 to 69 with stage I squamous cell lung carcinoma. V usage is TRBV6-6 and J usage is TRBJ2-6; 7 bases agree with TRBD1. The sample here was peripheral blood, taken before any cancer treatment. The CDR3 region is CASTLDRSSLLNVLTF. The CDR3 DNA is TGTGCCAGCACCCTGGACAGGTCCTCGCTACTCAACGTCCTGACTTTC.